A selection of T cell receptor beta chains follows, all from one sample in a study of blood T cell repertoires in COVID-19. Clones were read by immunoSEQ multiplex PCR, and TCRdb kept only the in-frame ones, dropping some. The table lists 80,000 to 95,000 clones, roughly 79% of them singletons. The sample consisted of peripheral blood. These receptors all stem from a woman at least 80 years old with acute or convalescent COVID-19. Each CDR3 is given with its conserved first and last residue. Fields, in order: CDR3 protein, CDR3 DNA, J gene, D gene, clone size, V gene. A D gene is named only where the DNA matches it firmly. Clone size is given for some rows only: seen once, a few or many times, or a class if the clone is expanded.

CDR3: CTSSQGAGTGVMNTEAFF
DNA: TGCACCAGCAGCCAAGGGGCCGGGACAGGGGTTATGAACACTGAAGCTTTCTTT
J: TRBJ1-1
D: -
size: -
V: TRBV1

CDR3: CARQGFDTQYF
DNA: TGTGCTAGACAGGGGTTCGATACGCAGTATTTT
J: TRBJ2-3
D: TRBD1
size: -
V: TRBV7-7

CDR3: CASSYRGLAGGSGRYEQFF
DNA: TGTGCCAGCAGCTACAGGGGACTAGCGGGAGGGTCCGGCCGTTATGAGCAGTTCTTC
J: TRBJ2-1
D: TRBD2
size: -
V: TRBV7-8

CDR3: CATSLGQTGNQPQHF
DNA: TGTGCCACCTCCCTGGGACAGACGGGTAATCAGCCCCAGCATTTT
J: TRBJ1-5
D: TRBD1
size: -
V: TRBV2

CDR3: CASSFGLAGTYEQYF
DNA: TGTGCCAGCAGCTTTGGGCTAGCGGGGACGTACGAGCAGTACTTC
J: TRBJ2-7
D: TRBD2
size: -
V: TRBV7-3

CDR3: CASSRAGPYNEQFF
DNA: TGTGCCAGCAGCCGGGCGGGACCTTACAATGAGCAGTTCTTC
J: TRBJ2-1
D: -
size: -
V: TRBV14

CDR3: CASSREGGSSPLHF
DNA: TGTGCCAGCAGCCGGGAGGGGGGGAGCTCACCCCTCCACTTT
J: TRBJ1-6
D: -
size: -
V: TRBV6-5

CDR3: CASSVTGSVEAFF
DNA: TGTGCCAGTAGTGTTACAGGGTCCGTTGAAGCTTTCTTT
J: TRBJ1-1
D: -
size: many
V: TRBV19

CDR3: CASSFQGAEAFF
DNA: TGTGCCAGCAGTTTTCAGGGGGCTGAAGCTTTCTTT
J: TRBJ1-1
D: TRBD1
size: few
V: TRBV12-3/TRBV12-4

CDR3: CASSPQEAGQETQYF
DNA: TGTGCCAGCTCACCACAGGAAGCAGGACAAGAGACCCAGTACTTC
J: TRBJ2-5
D: -
size: few
V: TRBV18

CDR3: CASSLGGRGYTF
DNA: TGCGCCAGCAGCTTGGGGGGGCGAGGCTACACCTTC
J: TRBJ1-2
D: -
size: -
V: TRBV5-1

CDR3: CASSPGPGTVGSGANVLTF
DNA: TGTGCCAGCAGCCCAGGGCCCGGGACAGTCGGCTCTGGGGCCAACGTCCTGACTTTC
J: TRBJ2-6
D: TRBD1
size: -
V: TRBV5-8

CDR3: CASRSFGTDTQYF
DNA: TGTGCCAGCAGATCCTTTGGCACAGATACGCAGTATTTT
J: TRBJ2-3
D: -
size: -
V: TRBV6-5

CDR3: CASSVGDSRNSPLHF
DNA: TGTGCCAGCAGCGTAGGGGACAGTAGGAATTCACCCCTCCACTTT
J: TRBJ1-6
D: TRBD1
size: -
V: TRBV9